These 7 T cell receptor beta chains originate from one sample sequenced in a study of shared clonotypes between healthy human individuals. Repertoires were generated with immunoSEQ multiplex PCR, while TCRdb's copy carries only in-frame clones and drops some. The sample has just over 2,000,000 clones; 90% to 95% are singletons. Sequencing used naive CD4+ T cells sorted from blood. The subset denotes: CD45RA+ positively selected. The origin of the receptors is a man between 18 and 35 years old in good health.

V is TRBV11-2 and J is TRBJ2-3; D unclear. Trimming took 6 bases from V and 7 from J, leaving 14 bases between them. The CDR3 sequence is 13 residues long. Germline V gives CDR1 SGHAT, CDR2 FQNNGV. The CDR3 protein is CASRSIPRHTQYF. DNA of the CDR3: TGTGCCAGCAGGTCCATTCCCCGACATACGCAGTATTTT.

The chain uses TRBV4-1 and TRBJ2-5; D uncertain. The V end was cut by 0 bases, the J end by 1 base, with 12 bases between. The germline gives CDR1 MGHRA, CDR2 YSYEKL. This CDR3 is built from 16 residues. CDR3 amino acids: CASSQEPPTGQETQYF. The CDR3, as DNA: TGCGCCAGCAGCCAAGAACCCCCGACTGGCCAAGAGACCCAGTACTTC.

V gene TRBV28 combines with J gene TRBJ2-7; TRBD1 matches 8 bases. After removal of 6 bases from V and 8 bases from J, the junction contained 6 bases not matched to a gene. The CDR3 has 12 residues. CDR1 and CDR2 from the germline V gene are MDHEN and SYDVKM. In DNA form, the CDR3 reads TGTGCCAGCAGCTACGGACAGGGTAAGCAGTACTTC. This translates into CASSYGQGKQYF.

Only one count was recorded for this clone. This chain links TRBV6-4 with TRBJ2-7; 10 bases line up with TRBD2. The V gene end was trimmed by 3 bases and the J gene end by 1 base; junction bases not matched to a gene: 12. CDR1 is MRHNA and CDR2 is SNTAGT in the germline V gene. The CDR3 is 18 amino acids. CDR3: CASSDPGLATRTSYEQYF. The CDR3 DNA reads TGTGCCAGCAGTGATCCGGGACTAGCGACGCGGACGTCCTACGAGCAGTACTTC.

The count of this clone is one. This chain joins TRBV13 and TRBJ1-1; TRBD1 is a possible D gene (5 bases). The CDR3 loop spans 15 amino acids. V was trimmed by 0 bases and J by 10 bases, leaving 18 bases between them. The V gene's germline CDR1 is PRHDT and CDR2 FYEKMQ (reference sequence). The CDR3 loop is CASSLGRVRAGRAFF. The CDR3 DNA sequence: TGTGCCAGCAGCTTAGGCCGAGTCAGGGCAGGGCGAGCTTTCTTT.

The J gene is TRBJ1-1, the V gene TRBV2; perhaps TRBD1 as D (6 bases). The germline CDR1 and CDR2 sequences are SNHLY and FYNNEI. The CDR3 has 14 amino acids. V was cut by 5 bases and J by 3 bases, with 13 bases left in between. Written as DNA, the CDR3 is TGTGCCAGCAGTTCTCAGGGGAGAGACACTGAAGCTTTCTTT. Amino acid sequence: CASSSQGRDTEAFF.

The chain uses TRBV7-9 and TRBJ2-5; D uncertain. Per germline, CDR1 SEHNR and CDR2 FQNEAQ (reference sequence). Trimming pared 6 bases from V and 5 bases from J, leaving 16 bases between. CDR3 length: 14 residues. CDR3 DNA sequence: TGTGCCAGCAGTTCCCGTTTTAGTTCGGAGACCCAGTACTTC. Its protein is CASSSRFSSETQYF.